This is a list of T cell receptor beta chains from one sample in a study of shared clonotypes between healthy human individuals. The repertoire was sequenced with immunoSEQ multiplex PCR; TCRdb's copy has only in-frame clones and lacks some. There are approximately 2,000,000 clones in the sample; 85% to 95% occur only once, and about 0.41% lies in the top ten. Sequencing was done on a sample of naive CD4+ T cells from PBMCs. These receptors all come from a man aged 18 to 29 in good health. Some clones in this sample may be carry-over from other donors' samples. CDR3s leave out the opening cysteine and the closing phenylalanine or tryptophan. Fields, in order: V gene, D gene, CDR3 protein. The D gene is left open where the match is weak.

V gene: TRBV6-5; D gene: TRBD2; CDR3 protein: ASSRTSAGEQY
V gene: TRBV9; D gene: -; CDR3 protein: ASSAAGRGSRHGGANVLT
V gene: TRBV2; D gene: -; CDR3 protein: ASSEEGQLNQPQH
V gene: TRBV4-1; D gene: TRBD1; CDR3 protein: ASSQLGQGEAEAF
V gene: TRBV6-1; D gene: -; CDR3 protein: ASSGDGGGGGEKLF
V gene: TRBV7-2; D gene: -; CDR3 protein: ASSLIGLRETQY
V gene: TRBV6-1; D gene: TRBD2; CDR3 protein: ASSRTLAGSYEQY
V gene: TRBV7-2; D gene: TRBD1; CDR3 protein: ASSEDRENTEAF
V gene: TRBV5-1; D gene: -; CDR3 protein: ASSLTYQGSSYNEQF
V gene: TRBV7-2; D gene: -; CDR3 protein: ASSPPGGAQGTQY
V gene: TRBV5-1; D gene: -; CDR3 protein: ASREVQGNTIY
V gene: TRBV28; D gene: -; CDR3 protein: ASSPGGYSYNEQF
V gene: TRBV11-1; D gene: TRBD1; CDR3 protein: ASSLATGIPDTQY
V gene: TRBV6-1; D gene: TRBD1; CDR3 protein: ASSAGRDRGRQETQY
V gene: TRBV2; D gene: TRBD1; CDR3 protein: ASSLDRGGEKLF
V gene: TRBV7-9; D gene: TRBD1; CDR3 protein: ASSSIPPRQGSYEQY
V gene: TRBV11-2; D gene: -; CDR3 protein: ASSLEGLNSAY
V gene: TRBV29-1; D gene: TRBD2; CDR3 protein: SVEPGLATDNEQF
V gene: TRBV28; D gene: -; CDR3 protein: ASSPTLTSRYTDTQY
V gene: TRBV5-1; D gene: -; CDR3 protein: ASSSREGGGNTEAF
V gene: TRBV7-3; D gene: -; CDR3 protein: ASSPHRELTGELF
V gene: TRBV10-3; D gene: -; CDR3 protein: AISEAGQETQY
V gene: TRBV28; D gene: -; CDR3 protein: ASSFYSGGIPGNTIY
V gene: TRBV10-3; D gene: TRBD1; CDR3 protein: AISEPGTDSGNTIY
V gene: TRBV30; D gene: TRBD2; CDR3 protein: AWSRLAGPQEAQY
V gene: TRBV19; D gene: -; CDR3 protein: ASSSGGTDTQY
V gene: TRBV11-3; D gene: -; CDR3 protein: ASSRGGTGPLNEQF
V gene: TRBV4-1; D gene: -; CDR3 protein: ASSQDVVNTEAF
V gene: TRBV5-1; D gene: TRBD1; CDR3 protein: ASSSDRVREQY
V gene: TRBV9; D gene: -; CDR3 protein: ASSVRDGFNEKLF
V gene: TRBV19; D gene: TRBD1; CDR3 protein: ASSIWGRGNQPQH
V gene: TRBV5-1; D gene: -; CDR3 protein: ASSLEGTTGELF
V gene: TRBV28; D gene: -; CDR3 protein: ASSFAYPMNTEAF